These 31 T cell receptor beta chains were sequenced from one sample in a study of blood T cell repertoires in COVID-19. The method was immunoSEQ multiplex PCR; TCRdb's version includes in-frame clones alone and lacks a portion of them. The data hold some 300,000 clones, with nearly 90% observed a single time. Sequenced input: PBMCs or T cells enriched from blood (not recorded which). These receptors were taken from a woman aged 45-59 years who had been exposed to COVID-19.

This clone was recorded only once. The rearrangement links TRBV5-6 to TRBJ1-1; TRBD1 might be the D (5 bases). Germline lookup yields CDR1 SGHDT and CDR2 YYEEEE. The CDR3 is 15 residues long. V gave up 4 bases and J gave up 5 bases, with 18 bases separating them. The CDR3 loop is CASSGTWGGSTEAFF. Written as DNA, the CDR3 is TGTGCCAGCAGCGGAACCTGGGGGGGTTCAACTGAAGCTTTCTTT.

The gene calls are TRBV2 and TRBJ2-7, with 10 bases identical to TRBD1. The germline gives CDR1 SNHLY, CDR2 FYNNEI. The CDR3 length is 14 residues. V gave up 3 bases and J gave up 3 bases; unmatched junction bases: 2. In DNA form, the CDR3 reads TGTGCCAGCAGTGAGGGACAGGGGCTCTACGAGCAGTACTTC. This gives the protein CASSEGQGLYEQYF.

CDR3 DNA: TGTGCCAGCAGTGGGCCGGAGGGGACAGGGGATCAGCCCCAGCATTTT. It is translated as CASSGPEGTGDQPQHF. V and J are TRBV28 and TRBJ1-5, with 10 bases fitting TRBD1. Germline values: CDR1 MDHEN, CDR2 SYDVKM. The CDR3 is 16 amino acids. The J segment lost 5 bases and the V segment lost 5 bases, leaving 9 bases of the junction unmatched.

CDR3: CASSQEGALGNQPQHF. CDR3 sequence (DNA): TGCGCCAGCAGCCAAGAGGGGGCCCTAGGGAATCAGCCCCAGCATTTT. The chain employs TRBV4-1 and TRBJ1-5, with a possible D match to TRBD1 (6 bases). Trimming removed 0 bases at V and 4 bases at J, with 13 bases between. Germline CDR1 MGHRA, CDR2 YSYEKL. This CDR3 has 16 residues.

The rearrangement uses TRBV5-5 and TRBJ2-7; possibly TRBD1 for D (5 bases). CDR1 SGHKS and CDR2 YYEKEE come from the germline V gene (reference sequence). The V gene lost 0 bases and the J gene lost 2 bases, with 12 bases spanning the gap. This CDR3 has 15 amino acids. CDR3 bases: TGTGCCAGCAGCTTGGGGGTGACAGTTACCTACGAGCAGTACTTC. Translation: CASSLGVTVTYEQYF.

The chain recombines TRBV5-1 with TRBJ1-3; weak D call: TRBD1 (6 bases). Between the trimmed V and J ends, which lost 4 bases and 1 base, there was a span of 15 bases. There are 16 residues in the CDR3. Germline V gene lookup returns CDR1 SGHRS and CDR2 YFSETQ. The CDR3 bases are TGCGCCAGCAGCCTCGAAATACAGGGTTCTGGAAACACCATATATTTT. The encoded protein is CASSLEIQGSGNTIYF.

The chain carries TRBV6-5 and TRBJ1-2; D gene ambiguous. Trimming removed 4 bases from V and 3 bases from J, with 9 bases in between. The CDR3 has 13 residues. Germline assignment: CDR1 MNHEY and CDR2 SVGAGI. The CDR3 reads CASSSAEHYGYTF. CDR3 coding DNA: TGTGCCAGCAGTTCCGCAGAACACTATGGCTACACCTTC.

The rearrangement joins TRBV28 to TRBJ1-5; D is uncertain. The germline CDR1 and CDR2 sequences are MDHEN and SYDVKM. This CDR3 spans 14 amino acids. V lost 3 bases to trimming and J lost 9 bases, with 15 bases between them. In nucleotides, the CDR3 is TGTGCCAGCAGTTTCGAGGGAGTTGTTGGGCCCCAGCATTTT. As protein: CASSFEGVVGPQHF.

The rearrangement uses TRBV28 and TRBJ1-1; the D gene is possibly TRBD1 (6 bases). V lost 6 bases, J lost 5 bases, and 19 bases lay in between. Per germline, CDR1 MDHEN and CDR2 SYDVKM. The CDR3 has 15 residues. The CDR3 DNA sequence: TGTGCCAGCAGAGGAGCTTCAGGGGATCGTACTGAAGCTTTCTTT. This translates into CASRGASGDRTEAFF.

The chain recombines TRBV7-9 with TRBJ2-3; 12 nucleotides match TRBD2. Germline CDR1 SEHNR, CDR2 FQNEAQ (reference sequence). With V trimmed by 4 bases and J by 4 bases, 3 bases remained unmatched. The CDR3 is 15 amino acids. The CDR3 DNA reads TGTGCCAGCAGCTCTAGCGGGGGGGCGGCAGATACGCAGTATTTT. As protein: CASSSSGGAADTQYF. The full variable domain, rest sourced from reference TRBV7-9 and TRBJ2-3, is DTGVSQNPRHKITKRGQNVTFRCDPISEHNRLYWYRQTLGQGPEFLTYFQNEAQLEKSRLLSDRFSAERPKGSFSTLEIQRTEQGDSAMYLCASSSSGGAADTQYFGPGTRLTVL.

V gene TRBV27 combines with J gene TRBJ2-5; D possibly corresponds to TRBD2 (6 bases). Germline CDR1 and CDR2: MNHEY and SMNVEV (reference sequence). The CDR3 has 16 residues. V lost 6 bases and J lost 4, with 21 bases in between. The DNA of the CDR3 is TGTGCCAGCAGCCCCTTAGTGGCTTTGGGGGGAGAGACCCAGTACTTC. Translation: CASSPLVALGGETQYF.

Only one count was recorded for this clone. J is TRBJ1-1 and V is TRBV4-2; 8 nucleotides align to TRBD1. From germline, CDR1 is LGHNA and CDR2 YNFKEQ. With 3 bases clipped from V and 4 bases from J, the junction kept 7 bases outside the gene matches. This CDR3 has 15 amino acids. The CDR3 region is CASSQSQGAVTEAFF. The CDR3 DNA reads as TGTGCCAGCAGCCAGTCCCAGGGGGCCGTCACTGAAGCTTTCTTT.

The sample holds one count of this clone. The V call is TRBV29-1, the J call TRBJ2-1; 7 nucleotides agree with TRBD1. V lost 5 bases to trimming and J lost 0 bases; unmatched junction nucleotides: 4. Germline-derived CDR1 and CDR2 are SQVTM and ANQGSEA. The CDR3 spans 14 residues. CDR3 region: CSVTDRSSYNEQFF. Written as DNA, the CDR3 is TGCAGCGTTACGGACAGGAGCTCCTACAATGAGCAGTTCTTC.

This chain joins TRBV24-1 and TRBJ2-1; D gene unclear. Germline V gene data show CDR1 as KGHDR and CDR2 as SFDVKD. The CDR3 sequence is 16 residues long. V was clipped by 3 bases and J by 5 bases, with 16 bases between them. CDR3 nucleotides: TGTGCCACCAGTGATCCCACTTATGGGCCACACAATGAGCAGTTCTTC. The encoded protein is CATSDPTYGPHNEQFF.

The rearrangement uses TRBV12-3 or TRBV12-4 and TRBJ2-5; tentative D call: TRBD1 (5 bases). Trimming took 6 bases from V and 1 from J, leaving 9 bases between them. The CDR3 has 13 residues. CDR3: CASRSGIQETQYF. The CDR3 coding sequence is TGTGCCAGCAGGTCAGGGATCCAAGAGACCCAGTACTTC.

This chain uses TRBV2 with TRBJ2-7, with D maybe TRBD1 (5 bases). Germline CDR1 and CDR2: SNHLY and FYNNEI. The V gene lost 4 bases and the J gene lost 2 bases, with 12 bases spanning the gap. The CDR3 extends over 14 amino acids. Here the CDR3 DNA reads TGTGCCAGCAGTGTGGTGCAGGGAACCTACGAGCAGTACTTC. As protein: CASSVVQGTYEQYF.

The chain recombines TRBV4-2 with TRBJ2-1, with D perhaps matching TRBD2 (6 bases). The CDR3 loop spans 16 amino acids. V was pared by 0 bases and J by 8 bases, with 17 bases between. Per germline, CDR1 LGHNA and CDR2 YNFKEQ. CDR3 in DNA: TGTGCCAGCAGCCAAGAAAGAGGACTATCTACGGATGAGCAGTTCTTC. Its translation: CASSQERGLSTDEQFF.

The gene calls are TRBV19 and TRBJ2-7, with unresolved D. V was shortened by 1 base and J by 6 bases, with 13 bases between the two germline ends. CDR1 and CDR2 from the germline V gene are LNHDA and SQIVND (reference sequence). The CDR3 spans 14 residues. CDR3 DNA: TGTGCCAGTAGTATAGCGGCAGGTATGGGCGAGCAGTACTTC. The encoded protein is CASSIAAGMGEQYF.

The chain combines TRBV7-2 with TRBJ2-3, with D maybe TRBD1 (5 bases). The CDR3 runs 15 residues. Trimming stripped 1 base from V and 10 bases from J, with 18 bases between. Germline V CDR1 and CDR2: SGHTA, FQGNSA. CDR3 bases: TGTGCCAGCAGCTTAGTGGACAACCCCTCAAGTGCGCAGTATTTT. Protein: CASSLVDNPSSAQYF.

CDR3 nucleotides: TGTGCCAGTAGCGACAGGGGAGAGGGCTATGGCTACACCTTC. Protein: CASSDRGEGYGYTF. The V gene is TRBV19, the J gene TRBJ1-2; TRBD1 matches 8 bases. The V and J ends lost 6 bases and 4 bases, in that order; junction bases with no gene match: 7. CDR3 length: 14 residues. CDR1 is LNHDA, CDR2 SQIVND, per germline (reference sequence).

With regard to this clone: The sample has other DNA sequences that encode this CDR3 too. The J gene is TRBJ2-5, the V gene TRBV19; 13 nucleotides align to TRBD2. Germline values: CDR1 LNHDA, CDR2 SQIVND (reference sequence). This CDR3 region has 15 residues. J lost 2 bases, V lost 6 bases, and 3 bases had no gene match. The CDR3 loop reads CASSLLAGGQETQYF. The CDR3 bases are TGTGCCAGTAGCCTACTAGCGGGGGGGCAAGAGACCCAGTACTTC.

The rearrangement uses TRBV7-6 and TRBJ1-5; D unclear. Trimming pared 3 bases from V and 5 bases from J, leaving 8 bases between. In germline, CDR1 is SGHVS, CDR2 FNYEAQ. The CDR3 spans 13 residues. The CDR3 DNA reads TGTGCCAGCAGCTTTGGGCCGGATCAGCCCCAGCATTTT. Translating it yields CASSFGPDQPQHF.

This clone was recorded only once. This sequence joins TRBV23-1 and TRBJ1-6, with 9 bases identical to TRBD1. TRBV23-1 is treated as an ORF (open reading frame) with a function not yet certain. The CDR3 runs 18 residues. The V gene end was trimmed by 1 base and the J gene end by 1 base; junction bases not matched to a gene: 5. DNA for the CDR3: TGCGCCAGCAGTCAATGGGGACAGGGTAGGTCCTATAATTCACCCCTCCACTTT. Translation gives CASSQWGQGRSYNSPLHF.

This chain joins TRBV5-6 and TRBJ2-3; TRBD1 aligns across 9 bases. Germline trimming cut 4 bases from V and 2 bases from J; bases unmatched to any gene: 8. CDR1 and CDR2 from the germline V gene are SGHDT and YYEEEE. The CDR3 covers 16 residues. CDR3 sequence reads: CASSRRGTGNTDTQYF. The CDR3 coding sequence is TGTGCCAGCAGCCGACGCGGGACAGGGAACACAGATACGCAGTATTTT. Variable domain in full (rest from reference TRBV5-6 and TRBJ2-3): DAGVTQSPTHLIKTRGQQVTLRCSPKSGHDTVSWYQQALGQGPQFIFQYYEEEERQRGNFPDRFSGHQFPNYSSELNVNALLLGDSALYLCASSRRGTGNTDTQYFGPGTRLTVL.

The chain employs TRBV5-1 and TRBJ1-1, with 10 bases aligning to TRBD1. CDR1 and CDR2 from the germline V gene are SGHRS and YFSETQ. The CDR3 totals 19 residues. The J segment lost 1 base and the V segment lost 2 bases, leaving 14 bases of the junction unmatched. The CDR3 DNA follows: TGCGCCAGCAGCTTCTTCCCGGGACAGGGGATATTAGAGAACACTGAAGCTTTCTTT. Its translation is CASSFFPGQGILENTEAFF.

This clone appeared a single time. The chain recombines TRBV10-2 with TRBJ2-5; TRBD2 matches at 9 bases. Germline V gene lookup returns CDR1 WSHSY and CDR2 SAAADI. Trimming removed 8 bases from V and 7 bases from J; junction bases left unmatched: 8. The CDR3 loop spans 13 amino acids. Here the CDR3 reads CASAGGAAPTQYF. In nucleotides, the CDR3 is TGCGCCAGCGCGGGGGGGGCGGCGCCGACCCAGTACTTC.

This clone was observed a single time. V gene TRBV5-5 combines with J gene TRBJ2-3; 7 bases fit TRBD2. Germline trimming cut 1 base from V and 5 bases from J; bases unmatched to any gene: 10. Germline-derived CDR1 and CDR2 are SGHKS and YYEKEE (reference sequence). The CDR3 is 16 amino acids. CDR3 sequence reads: CASSLFLAVGGDTQYF. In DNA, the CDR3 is TGTGCCAGCAGCTTGTTTCTAGCGGTGGGAGGAGATACGCAGTATTTT. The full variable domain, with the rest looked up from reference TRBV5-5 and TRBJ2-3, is DAGVTQSPTHLIKTRGQQVTLRCSPISGHKSVSWYQQVLGQGPQFIFQYYEKEERGRGNFPDRFSARQFPNYSSELNVNALLLGDSALYLCASSLFLAVGGDTQYFGPGTRLTVL.

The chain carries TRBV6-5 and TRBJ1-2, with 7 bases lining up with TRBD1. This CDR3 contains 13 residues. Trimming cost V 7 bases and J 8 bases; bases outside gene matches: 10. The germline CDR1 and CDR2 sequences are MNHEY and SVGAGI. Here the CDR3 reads CASTDREFVGYTF. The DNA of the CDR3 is TGTGCCAGCACAGACAGGGAGTTTGTCGGCTACACCTTC.

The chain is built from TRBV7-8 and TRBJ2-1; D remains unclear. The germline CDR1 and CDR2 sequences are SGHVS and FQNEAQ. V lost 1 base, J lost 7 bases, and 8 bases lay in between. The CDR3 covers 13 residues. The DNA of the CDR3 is TGTGCCAGCAGCTTAGTTTTGGAGAATGAGCAGTTCTTC. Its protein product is CASSLVLENEQFF.

This CDR3 is CASTEDSVWQPQHF. The DNA of the CDR3 is TGTGCCAGCACTGAGGACAGCGTCTGGCAGCCCCAGCATTTT. The chain couples TRBV2 to TRBJ1-5; tentative D call: TRBD1 (6 bases). With 7 bases removed from V and 7 bases from J, the gap between germline ends came to 17 bases. Germline lookup yields CDR1 SNHLY and CDR2 FYNNEI. The CDR3 is 14 residues long.

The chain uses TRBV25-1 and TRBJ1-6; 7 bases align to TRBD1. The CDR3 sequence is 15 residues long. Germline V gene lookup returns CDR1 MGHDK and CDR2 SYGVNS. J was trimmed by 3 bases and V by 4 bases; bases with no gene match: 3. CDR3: CASSAPGGYNSPLHF. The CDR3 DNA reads TGTGCCAGCAGTGCACCAGGGGGCTATAATTCACCCCTCCACTTT.